Listed here are 10 T cell receptor beta chains from one sample, sequenced in a study of cytomegalovirus exposure and HLA in healthy donors. In the PCR, 60 Vbeta and 13 Jbeta primers were used. The protocol was immunoSEQ multiplex PCR, while the TCRdb copy is restricted to in-frame clones and leaves out a portion. The sample contains around 210,000 clones, more than 75% of which appear only once. Material for sequencing was PBMCs. These receptors were obtained from a girl aged 2 to 9 in good health and CMV-seronegative.

The rearrangement joins TRBV6-1 to TRBJ2-5, with unresolved D. The CDR3 extends over 11 amino acids. V lost 4 bases and J 4 bases, leaving 4 bases between the germline ends. Germline V gene data show CDR1 as MNHNS and CDR2 as SASEGT. The CDR3 loop is CASSVSETQYF. The CDR3 DNA reads TGTGCCAGCAGTGTATCAGAGACCCAGTACTTC.

The chain carries TRBV4-1 and TRBJ2-1; TRBD2 agrees at 7 bases. The CDR3 is 15 amino acids. In germline, CDR1 is MGHRA, CDR2 YSYEKL. V was clipped by 4 bases and J by 3 bases; unmatched bases: 6. CDR3 loop: CASSPVGGDYNEQFF. DNA for the CDR3: TGCGCCAGCAGCCCCGTGGGAGGGGACTACAATGAGCAGTTCTTC.

The count of this clone is one. The chain carries TRBV5-6 and TRBJ1-2; the match to TRBD1 covers 7 bases. The V gene's germline CDR1 is SGHDT and CDR2 YYEEEE. The CDR3 is made up of 15 amino acids. The J segment lost 4 bases and the V segment lost 0 bases, leaving 6 bases of the junction unmatched. DNA of the CDR3: TGTGCCAGCAGCTTGGGGGACAGATCTCTCTATGGCTACACCTTC. It encodes CASSLGDRSLYGYTF.

This clone has just one count. CDR3 in amino acids: CAWSAPLAGPWGEQYF. The CDR3 region has the DNA TGTGCCTGGAGTGCCCCTCTTGCAGGGCCCTGGGGCGAGCAGTACTTC. V usage is TRBV30 and J usage is TRBJ2-7, with D possibly being TRBD1 (5 bases). Trimming took off 1 base at V and 6 bases at J, with 22 bases between the two ends. Germline V lookup: CDR1 GTSNPN, CDR2 SVGIG (reference sequence). There are 16 residues in the CDR3.

A few counts support this clone. The V call is TRBV4-1, the J call TRBJ1-1, with D perhaps TRBD1 (5 bases). Germline assignment: CDR1 MGHRA and CDR2 YSYEKL. The germline V and J ends were trimmed by 0 bases and 1 base, with 12 bases remaining between them. The CDR3 totals 16 residues. The CDR3 protein is CASSQDKGIRNTEAFF. In DNA, the CDR3 is TGCGCCAGCAGCCAAGATAAGGGGATTAGGAACACTGAAGCTTTCTTT.

A single count supports this clone. The chain has TRBV19 and TRBJ1-5; TRBD1 agrees at 7 bases. V shed 8 bases, J shed 2 bases, and the junction held 12 bases outside the gene matches. The CDR3 is made up of 16 amino acids. From germline, CDR1 is LNHDA and CDR2 SQIVND (reference sequence). For the CDR3, the DNA is TGTGCCAGTTGGAACAGGGGAGGTTTACGCAATCAGCCCCAGCATTTT. This encodes CASWNRGGLRNQPQHF.

The gene calls are TRBV6-6 and TRBJ2-5; 9 bases line up with TRBD1. The V gene's germline CDR1 is MNHNY and CDR2 SVGAGI (reference sequence). This CDR3 is 15 amino acids long. V shed 2 bases, J shed 5 bases, and the junction held 6 bases outside the gene matches. The CDR3 nucleotides are TGTGCCAGCAGTTACCGGACAGGGGTGAGGGAGACCCAGTACTTC. Protein product: CASSYRTGVRETQYF.

V is TRBV5-1 and J is TRBJ1-2; 9 bases map to TRBD1. This CDR3 contains 18 residues. The V gene's germline CDR1 is SGHRS and CDR2 YFSETQ. V lost 0 bases and J lost 4; bases outside the gene matches: 13. The CDR3, as DNA: TGCGCCAGCAGCTTGGAATACATAGGACAGGGGAAGCTCTATGGCTACACCTTC. Protein product: CASSLEYIGQGKLYGYTF. Based on the CDR3 plus reference TRBV5-1 and TRBJ1-2, the full variable domain is KAGVTQTPRYLIKTRGQQVTLSCSPISGHRSVSWYQQTPGQGLQFLFEYFSETQRNKGNFPGRFSGRQFSNSRSEMNVSTLELGDSALYLCASSLEYIGQGKLYGYTFGSGTRLTVV.

This clone appeared once. This rearrangement joins TRBV5-5 to TRBJ2-1, with D possibly being TRBD1 (6 bases). The CDR3 extends over 12 amino acids. Per germline, CDR1 SGHKS and CDR2 YYEKEE (reference sequence). V was clipped by 4 bases and J by 4 bases, with 6 bases between them. Here the CDR3 reads CASSDRYNEQFF. CDR3 sequence (DNA): TGTGCCAGCAGCGACAGGTACAATGAGCAGTTCTTC.

The chain has TRBV20-1 and TRBJ2-7; D might be TRBD2 (6 bases). V shed 6 bases and J shed 4 bases, with 10 bases lying between them. Germline V gene sequence: CDR1 DFQATT, CDR2 SNEGSKA (reference sequence). The CDR3 runs 11 residues. The CDR3 DNA is TGCAGTGCGGGGGACTGGTACGAGCAGTACTTC. Its translation is CSAGDWYEQYF.